The present TCR beta chain was sequenced within a study of blood T cell repertoires in COVID-19. As for the study in general: Researchers got acute and convalescent COVID-19 samples from the United States, Italy and Spain.

V gave up 6 bases and J gave up 3 bases; unmatched junction bases: 10. The CDR3 has 15 residues. Germline CDR1 is MNHEY and CDR2 is SVGAGI. In the original analysis: Estimation of nucleated cell counts relied on the amplification of reference gene primers. Profiled with immunoSEQ multiplex PCR; TCRdb holds only in-frame clones, not every one. The V and J calls and clone size come from that table; D and trimming were worked out from the DNA. The repertoire holds around 55,000 clones, roughly 80% seen once, with 5.9% in the top ten. Sample: peripheral blood. The chain is built from TRBV6-5 and TRBJ2-5; TRBD1 agrees at 7 bases. The source is a human donor in a cohort sampled during active or convalescent COVID-19. The CDR3 DNA reads TGTGCCAGCAGACAAATACAGGGGTTGAAAGAGACCCAGTACTTC. Translated, it gives CASRQIQGLKETQYF.